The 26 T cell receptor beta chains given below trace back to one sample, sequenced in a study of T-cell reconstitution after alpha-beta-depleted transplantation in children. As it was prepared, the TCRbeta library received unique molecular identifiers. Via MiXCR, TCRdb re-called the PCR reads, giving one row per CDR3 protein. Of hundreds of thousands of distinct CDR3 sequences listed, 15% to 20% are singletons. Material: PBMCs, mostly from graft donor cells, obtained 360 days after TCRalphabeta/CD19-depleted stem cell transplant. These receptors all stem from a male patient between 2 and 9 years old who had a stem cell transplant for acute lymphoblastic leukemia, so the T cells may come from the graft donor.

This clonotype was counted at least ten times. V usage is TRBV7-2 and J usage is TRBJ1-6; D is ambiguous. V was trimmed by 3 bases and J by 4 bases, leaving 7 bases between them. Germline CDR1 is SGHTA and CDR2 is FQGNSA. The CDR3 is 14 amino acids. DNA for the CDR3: TGTGCCAGCAGCTTTCGAGGTTATAATTCACCCCTCCACTTT. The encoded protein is CASSFRGYNSPLHF.

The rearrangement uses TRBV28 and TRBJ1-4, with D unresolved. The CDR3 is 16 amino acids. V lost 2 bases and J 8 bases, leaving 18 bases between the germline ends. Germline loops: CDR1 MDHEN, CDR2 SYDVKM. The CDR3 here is CASSLGVAPVGEKLFF. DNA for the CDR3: TGTGCCAGCAGTTTAGGCGTGGCGCCTGTCGGGGAAAAACTGTTTTTT.

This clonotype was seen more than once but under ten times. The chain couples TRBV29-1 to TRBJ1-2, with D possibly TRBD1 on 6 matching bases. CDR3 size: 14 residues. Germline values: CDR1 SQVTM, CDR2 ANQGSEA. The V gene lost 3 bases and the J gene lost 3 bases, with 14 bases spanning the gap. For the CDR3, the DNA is TGCAGCGTTGAGGTGCAGGGGAGGCACTATGGCTACACCTTC. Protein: CSVEVQGRHYGYTF.

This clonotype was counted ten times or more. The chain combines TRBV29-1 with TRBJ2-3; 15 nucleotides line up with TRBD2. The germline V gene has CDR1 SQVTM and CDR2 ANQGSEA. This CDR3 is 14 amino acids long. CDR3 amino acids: CSHWTSGGVDTQYF. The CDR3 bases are TGCAGTCACTGGACTAGCGGGGGGGTGGATACGCAGTATTTT.

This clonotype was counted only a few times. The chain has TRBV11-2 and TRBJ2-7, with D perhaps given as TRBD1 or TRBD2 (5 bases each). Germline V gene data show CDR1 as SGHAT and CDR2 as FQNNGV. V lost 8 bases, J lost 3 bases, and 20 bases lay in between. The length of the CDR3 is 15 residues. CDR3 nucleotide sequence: TGTGCCAGCCAAACGGGACCGACGGTTCACTACGAGCAGTACTTC. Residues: CASQTGPTVHYEQYF.

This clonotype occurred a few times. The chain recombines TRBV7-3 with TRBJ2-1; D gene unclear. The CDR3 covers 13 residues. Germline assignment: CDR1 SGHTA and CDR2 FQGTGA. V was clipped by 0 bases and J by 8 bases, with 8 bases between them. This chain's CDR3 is CASSLTVAHEQFF. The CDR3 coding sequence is TGTGCCAGCAGCTTAACGGTGGCCCATGAGCAGTTCTTC.

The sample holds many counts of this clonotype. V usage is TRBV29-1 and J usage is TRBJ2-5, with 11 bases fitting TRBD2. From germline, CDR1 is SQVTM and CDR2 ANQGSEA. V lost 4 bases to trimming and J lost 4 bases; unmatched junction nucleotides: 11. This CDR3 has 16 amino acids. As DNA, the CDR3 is TGCAGCGTTGGCTTAGGTAGCGGGAGGGCCCGAGAGACCCAGTACTTC. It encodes CSVGLGSGRARETQYF.

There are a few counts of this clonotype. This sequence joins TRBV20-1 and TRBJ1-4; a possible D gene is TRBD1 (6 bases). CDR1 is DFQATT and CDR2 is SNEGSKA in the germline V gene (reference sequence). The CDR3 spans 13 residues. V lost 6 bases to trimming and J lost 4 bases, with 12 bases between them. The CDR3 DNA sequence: TGCAGTGCCCCAGGGGCCCTTAATGAAAAACTGTTTTTT. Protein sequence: CSAPGALNEKLFF.

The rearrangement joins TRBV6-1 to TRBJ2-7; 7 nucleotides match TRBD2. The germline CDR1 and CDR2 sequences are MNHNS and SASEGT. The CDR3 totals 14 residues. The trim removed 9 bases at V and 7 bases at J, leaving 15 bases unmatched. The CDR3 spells CASRRRGVLGEQYF. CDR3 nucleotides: TGTGCCAGTAGGCGCCGGGGGGTTCTGGGGGAGCAGTACTTC.

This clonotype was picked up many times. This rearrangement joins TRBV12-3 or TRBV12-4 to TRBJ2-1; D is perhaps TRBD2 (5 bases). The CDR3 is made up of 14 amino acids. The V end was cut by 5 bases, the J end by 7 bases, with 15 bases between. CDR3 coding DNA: TGTGCCAGCAGTCATAGCGCGGAGAAGAATGAGCAGTTCTTC. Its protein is CASSHSAEKNEQFF.

CDR3 coding DNA: TGTGCCAGCTGTTTCGTGGCAGGTTTTTGGGTGGCTGGCAATCAGCCCCAGCATTTT. The encoded protein is CASCFVAGFWVAGNQPQHF. The chain recombines TRBV3-2 with TRBJ1-5. TRBV3-2 is reported as a pseudogene. The CDR3 sequence is 19 residues long.

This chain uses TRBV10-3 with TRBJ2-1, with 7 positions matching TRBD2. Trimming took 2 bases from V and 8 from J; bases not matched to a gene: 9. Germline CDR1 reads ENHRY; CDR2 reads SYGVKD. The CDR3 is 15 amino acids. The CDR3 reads CAISEGAGVGHEQFF. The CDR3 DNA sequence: TGTGCCATCAGTGAGGGCGCGGGAGTTGGGCATGAGCAGTTCTTC.

In DNA, the CDR3 is TGTGCCAGTAGTATAGTTGGCGGGAGGGTTACAGATACGCAGTATTTT. Its protein product is CASSIVGGRVTDTQYF. This chain uses TRBV19 with TRBJ2-3; 9 bases agree with TRBD2. The CDR3 runs to 16 residues. The germline V gene has CDR1 LNHDA and CDR2 SQIVND (reference sequence). Germline trimming cut 1 base from V and 3 bases from J; bases unmatched to any gene: 5.

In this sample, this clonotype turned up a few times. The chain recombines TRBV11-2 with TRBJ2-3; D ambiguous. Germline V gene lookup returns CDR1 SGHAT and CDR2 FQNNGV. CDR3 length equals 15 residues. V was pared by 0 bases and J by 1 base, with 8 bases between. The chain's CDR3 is CASSLDQGRTDTQYF. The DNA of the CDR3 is TGTGCCAGCAGCTTAGATCAAGGCCGCACAGATACGCAGTATTTT.

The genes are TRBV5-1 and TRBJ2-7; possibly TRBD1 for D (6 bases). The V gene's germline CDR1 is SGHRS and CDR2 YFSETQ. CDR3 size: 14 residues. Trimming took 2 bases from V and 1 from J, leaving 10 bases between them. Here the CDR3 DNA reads TGCGCCAGCAGCTTCAGGGGTTGGTCCTACGAGCAGTACTTC. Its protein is CASSFRGWSYEQYF.

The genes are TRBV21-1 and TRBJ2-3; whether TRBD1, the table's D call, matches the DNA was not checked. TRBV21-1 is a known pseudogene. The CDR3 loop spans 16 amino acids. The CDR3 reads CASSKKRDSEGDTQYF. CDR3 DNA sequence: TGTGCCAGCAGCAAAAAGAGGGACAGCGAAGGAGATACGCAGTATTTT.

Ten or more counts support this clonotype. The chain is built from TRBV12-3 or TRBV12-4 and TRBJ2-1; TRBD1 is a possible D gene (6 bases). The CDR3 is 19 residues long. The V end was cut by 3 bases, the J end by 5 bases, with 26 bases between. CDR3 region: CASSLEIGTRLWVDNEQFF. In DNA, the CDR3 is TGTGCCAGCAGTTTGGAGATCGGGACAAGGCTGTGGGTCGACAATGAGCAGTTCTTC.

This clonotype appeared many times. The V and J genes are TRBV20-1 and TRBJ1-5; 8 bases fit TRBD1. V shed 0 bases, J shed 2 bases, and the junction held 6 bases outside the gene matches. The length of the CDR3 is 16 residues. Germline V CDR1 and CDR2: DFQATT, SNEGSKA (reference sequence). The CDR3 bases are TGCAGTGCTAGAGAAAGTAAGGGACAGGGCAATCAGCCCCAGCATTTT. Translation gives CSARESKGQGNQPQHF.

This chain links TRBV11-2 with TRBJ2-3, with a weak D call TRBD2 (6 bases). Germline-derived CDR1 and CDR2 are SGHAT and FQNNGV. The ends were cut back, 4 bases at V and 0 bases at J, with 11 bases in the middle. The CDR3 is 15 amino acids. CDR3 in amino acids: CASSWRGSSTDTQYF. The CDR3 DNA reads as TGTGCCAGCAGCTGGCGGGGCTCTAGCACAGATACGCAGTATTTT.

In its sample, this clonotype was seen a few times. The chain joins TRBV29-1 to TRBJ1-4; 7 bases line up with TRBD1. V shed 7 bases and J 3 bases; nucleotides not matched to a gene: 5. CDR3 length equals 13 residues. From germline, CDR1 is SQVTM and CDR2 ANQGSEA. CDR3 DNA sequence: TGCAGCGCCTGGACAGGCGCTAATGAAAAACTGTTTTTT. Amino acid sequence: CSAWTGANEKLFF. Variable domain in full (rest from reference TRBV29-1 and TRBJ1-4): SAVISQKPSRDICQRGTSLTIQCQVDSQVTMMFWYRQQPGQSLTLIATANQGSEATYESGFVIDKFPISRPNLTFSTLTVSNMSPEDSSIYLCSAWTGANEKLFFGSGTQLSVL.

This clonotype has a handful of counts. CDR3 sequence (DNA): TGCGCCAGCAGCCAAGGGGTGGGGACTAGCGGCTACAATGAGCAGTTCTTC. Translation gives CASSQGVGTSGYNEQFF. The J gene is TRBJ2-1, the V gene TRBV4-3, with 11 bases that match TRBD2. Germline V gives CDR1 LGHNA, CDR2 YSLEER. Losses at the gene ends were 1 base for V and 3 bases for J; bases not matched to a gene: 5. This CDR3 spans 17 amino acids.

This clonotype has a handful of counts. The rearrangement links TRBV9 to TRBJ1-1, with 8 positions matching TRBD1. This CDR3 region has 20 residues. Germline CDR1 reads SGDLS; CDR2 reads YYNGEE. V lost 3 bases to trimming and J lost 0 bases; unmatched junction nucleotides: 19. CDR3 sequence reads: CASSEQTGESISSMNTEAFF. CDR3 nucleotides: TGTGCCAGCAGCGAACAGACAGGGGAGAGTATTAGTTCGATGAACACTGAAGCTTTCTTT.

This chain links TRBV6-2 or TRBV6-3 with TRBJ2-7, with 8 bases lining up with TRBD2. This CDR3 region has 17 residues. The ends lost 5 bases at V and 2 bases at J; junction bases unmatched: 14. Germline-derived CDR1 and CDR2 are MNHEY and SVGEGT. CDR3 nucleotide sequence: TGTGCCAGCAGTGGAGGACTCTGGACTAGCAAACCCTACGAGCAGTACTTC. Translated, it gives CASSGGLWTSKPYEQYF.

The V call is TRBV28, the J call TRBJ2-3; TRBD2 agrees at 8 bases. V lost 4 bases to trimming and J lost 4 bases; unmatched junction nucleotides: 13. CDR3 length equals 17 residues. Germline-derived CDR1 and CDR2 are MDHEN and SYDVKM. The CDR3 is CASSSLILAGRPDTQYF. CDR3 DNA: TGTGCCAGCAGTTCGTTAATATTAGCGGGGCGACCAGATACGCAGTATTTT.

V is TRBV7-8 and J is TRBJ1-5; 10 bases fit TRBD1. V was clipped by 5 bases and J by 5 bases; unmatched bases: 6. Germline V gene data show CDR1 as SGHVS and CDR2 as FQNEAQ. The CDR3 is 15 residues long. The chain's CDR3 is CASSARDRGDQPQHF. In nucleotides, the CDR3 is TGTGCCAGCAGCGCCCGGGACAGGGGCGATCAGCCCCAGCATTTT.

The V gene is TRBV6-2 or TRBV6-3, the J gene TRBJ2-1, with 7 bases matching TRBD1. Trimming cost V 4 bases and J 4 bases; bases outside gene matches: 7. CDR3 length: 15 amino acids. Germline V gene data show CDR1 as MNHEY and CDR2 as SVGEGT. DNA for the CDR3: TGTGCCAGCAGTTCGACAGGGTCGGGGTACAATGAGCAGTTCTTC. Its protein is CASSSTGSGYNEQFF.